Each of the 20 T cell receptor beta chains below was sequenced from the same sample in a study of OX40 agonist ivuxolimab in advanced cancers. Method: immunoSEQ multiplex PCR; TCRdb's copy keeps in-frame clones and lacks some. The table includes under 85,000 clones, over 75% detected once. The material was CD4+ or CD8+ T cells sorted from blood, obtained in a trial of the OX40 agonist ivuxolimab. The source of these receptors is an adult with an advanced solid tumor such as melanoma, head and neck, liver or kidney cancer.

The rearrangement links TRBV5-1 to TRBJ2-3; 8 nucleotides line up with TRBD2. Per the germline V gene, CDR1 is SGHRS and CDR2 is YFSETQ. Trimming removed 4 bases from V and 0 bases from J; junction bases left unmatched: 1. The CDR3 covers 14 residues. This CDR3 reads CASSPSGSTDTQYF. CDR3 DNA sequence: TGCGCCAGCAGCCCTAGCGGGAGCACAGATACGCAGTATTTT.

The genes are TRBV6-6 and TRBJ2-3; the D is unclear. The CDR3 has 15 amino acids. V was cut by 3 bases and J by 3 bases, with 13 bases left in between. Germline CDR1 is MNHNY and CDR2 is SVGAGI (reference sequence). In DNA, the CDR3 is TGTGCCAGCAGTTATAGGAGTCTTGGGACAGATACGCAGTATTTT. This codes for CASSYRSLGTDTQYF.

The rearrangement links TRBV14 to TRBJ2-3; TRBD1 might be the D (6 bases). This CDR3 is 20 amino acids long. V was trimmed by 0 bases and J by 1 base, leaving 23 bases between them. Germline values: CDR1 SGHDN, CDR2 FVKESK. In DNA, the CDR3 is TGTGCCAGCAGCCAAGAGGAAGGAACAGGGAAACGGTATGGCACAGATACGCAGTATTTT. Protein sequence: CASSQEEGTGKRYGTDTQYF.

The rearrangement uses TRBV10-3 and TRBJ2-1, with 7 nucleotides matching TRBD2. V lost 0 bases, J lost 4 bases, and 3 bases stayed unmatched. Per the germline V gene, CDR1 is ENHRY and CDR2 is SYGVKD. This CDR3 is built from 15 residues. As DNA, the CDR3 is TGTGCCATCAGTGAGTCCAGGGAGGGATACAATGAGCAGTTCTTC. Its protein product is CAISESREGYNEQFF.

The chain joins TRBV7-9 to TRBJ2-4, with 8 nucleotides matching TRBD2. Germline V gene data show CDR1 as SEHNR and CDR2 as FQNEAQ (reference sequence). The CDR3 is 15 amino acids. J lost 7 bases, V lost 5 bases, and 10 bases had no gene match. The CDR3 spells CASSAGTSTSNIQYF. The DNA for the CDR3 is TGTGCCAGCAGCGCGGGGACTAGTACGTCGAACATTCAGTACTTC.

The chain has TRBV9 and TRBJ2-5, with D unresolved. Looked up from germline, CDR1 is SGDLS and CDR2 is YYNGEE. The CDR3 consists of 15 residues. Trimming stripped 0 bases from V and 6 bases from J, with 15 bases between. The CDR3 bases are TGTGCCAGCAGCGTAGAATCGGGTTGGGAAAAGACCCAGTACTTC. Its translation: CASSVESGWEKTQYF.

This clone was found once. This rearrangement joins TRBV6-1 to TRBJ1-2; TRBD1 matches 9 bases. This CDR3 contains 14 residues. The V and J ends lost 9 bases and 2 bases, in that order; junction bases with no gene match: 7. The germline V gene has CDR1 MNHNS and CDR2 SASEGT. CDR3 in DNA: TGTGCCAGTCAAGAGACAGGGGGGAACTATGGCTACACCTTC. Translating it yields CASQETGGNYGYTF.

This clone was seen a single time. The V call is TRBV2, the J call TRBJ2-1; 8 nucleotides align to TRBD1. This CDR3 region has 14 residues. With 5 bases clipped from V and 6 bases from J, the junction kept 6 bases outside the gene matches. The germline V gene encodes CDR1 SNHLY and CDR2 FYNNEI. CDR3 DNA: TGTGCCAGCAGTTCGGACAGGGTGGGCAATGAGCAGTTCTTC. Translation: CASSSDRVGNEQFF.

Written as DNA, the CDR3 is TGTGCCAGCAGGGGAGGGTCAGGTTACGAGCAGTACTTC. The encoded protein is CASRGGSGYEQYF. The V gene is TRBV25-1, the J gene TRBJ2-7; 7 bases line up with TRBD2. This CDR3 has 13 amino acids. With V trimmed by 6 bases and J by 4 bases, 6 bases remained unmatched. CDR1 is MGHDK, CDR2 SYGVNS, per germline.

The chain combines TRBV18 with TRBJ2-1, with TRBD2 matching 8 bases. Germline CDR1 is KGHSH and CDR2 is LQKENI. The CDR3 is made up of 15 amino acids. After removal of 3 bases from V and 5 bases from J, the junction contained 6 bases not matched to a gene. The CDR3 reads CASSPSGIAHNEQFF. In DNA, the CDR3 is TGTGCCAGCTCACCTAGCGGGATCGCACACAATGAGCAGTTCTTC. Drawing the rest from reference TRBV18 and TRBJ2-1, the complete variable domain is NAGVMQNPRHLVRRRGQEARLRCSPMKGHSHVYWYRQLPEEGLKFMVYLQKENIIDESGMPKERFSAEFPKEGPSILRIQQVVRGDSAAYFCASSPSGIAHNEQFFGPGTRLTVL.

CDR3 coding DNA: TGTGCCAGCTCACCCCGGGTCGCGGGATTCGTCAATGAGCAGTTCTTC. It specifies CASSPRVAGFVNEQFF. The gene calls are TRBV18 and TRBJ2-1, with D perhaps TRBD2 (6 bases). The CDR3 extends over 16 amino acids. Germline V gene lookup returns CDR1 KGHSH and CDR2 LQKENI. Deletions cut 3 bases from V and 6 bases from J, with 18 bases between.

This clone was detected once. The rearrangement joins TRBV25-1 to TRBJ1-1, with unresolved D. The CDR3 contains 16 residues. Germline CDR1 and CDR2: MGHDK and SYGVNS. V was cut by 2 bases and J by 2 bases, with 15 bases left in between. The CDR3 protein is CASSETAPIRNTEAFF. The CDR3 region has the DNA TGTGCCAGCAGTGAAACTGCCCCAATAAGAAACACTGAAGCTTTCTTT.

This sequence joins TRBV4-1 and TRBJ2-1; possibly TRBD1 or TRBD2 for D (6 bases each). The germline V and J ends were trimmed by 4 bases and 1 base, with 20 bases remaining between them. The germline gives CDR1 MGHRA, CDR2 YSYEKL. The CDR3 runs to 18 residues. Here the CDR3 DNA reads TGCGCCAGCAGCCCGACGGCGGGTCGGGGGCGTTCCTACAATGAGCAGTTCTTC. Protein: CASSPTAGRGRSYNEQFF.

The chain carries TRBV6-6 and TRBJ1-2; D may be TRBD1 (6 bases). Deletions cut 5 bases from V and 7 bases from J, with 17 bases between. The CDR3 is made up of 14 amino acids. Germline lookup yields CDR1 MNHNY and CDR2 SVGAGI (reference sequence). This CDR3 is CASSDNQGIGGYTF. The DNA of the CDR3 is TGTGCCAGCAGTGACAACCAGGGGATCGGTGGCTACACCTTC.

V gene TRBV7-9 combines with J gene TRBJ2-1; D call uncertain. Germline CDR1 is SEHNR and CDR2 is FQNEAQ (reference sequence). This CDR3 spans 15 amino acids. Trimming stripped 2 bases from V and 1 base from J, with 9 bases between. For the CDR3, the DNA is TGTGCCAGCAGCTTACGCGGAGAATCCTACAATGAGCAGTTCTTC. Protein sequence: CASSLRGESYNEQFF.

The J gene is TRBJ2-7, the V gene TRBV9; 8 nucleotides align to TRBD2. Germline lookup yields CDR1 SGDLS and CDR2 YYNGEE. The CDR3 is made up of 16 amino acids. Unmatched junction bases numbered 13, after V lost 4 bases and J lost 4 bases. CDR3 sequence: CASSPTRTSPIYEQYF. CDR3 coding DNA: TGTGCCAGCAGCCCCACCCGGACTAGCCCTATATACGAGCAGTACTTC.

The DNA for the CDR3 is TGTGCCAGCAGTTTAGGACTAGCGGGAGTGTATTTTGAGTCGAACACCGGGGAGCTGTTTTTT. This sequence encodes CASSLGLAGVYFESNTGELFF. The chain carries TRBV28 and TRBJ2-2; 13 bases line up with TRBD2. This CDR3 contains 21 residues. Germline-derived CDR1 and CDR2 are MDHEN and SYDVKM. Trimming took 2 bases from V and 0 from J; bases not matched to a gene: 12.

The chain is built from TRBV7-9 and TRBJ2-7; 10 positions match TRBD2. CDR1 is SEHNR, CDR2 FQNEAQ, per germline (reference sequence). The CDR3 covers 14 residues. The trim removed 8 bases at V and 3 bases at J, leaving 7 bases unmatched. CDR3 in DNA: TGTGCCAGCGGACCCACTAGCGGGAACTACGAGCAGTACTTC. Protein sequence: CASGPTSGNYEQYF. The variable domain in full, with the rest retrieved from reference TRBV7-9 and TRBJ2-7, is DTGVSQNPRHKITKRGQNVTFRCDPISEHNRLYWYRQTLGQGPEFLTYFQNEAQLEKSRLLSDRFSAERPKGSFSTLEIQRTEQGDSAMYLCASGPTSGNYEQYFGPGTRLTVT.

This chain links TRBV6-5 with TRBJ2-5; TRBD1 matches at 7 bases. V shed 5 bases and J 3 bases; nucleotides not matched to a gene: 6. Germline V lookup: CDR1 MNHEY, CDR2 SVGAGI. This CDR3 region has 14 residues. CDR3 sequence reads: CASSPRDSKETQYF. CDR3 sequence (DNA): TGTGCCAGCAGTCCCCGGGACAGCAAAGAGACCCAGTACTTC.

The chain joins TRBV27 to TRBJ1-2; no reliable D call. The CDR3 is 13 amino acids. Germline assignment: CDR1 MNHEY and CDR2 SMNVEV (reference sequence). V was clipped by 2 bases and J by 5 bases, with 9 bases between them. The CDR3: CASSLQGPYGYTF. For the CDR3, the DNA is TGTGCCAGCAGTTTACAAGGGCCTTATGGCTACACCTTC.